The 21 T cell receptor beta chains presented below share a single source sample, sequenced in a study of T cell repertoires in cytomegalovirus infection. Their recognized antigens are unknown. From the reads, TCRdb called clonotypes with MiXCR, one entry per CDR3 protein. The data show about a million distinct CDR3 sequences, roughly a third seen once. Specimen: cultured CD8+ T cells from PBMCs, collected from culture after CMV antigen stimulation. The receptors were gathered from a human donor in good health (CMV status not recorded). Some clones in this sample may be carry-over from other donors' samples.

A single count supports this clonotype. The chain uses TRBV28 and TRBJ1-5, with a weak D call TRBD1 (6 bases). The CDR3 spans 17 residues. V was shortened by 7 bases and J by 6 bases, with 25 bases between the two germline ends. Germline CDR1 and CDR2: MDHEN and SYDVKM. The CDR3: CASNKTLVEGGFQPQHF. The CDR3 DNA sequence: TGTGCCAGCAACAAAACCCTTGTGGAGGGGGGCTTTCAGCCCCAGCATTTT.

The rearrangement uses TRBV7-6 and TRBJ2-3; 10 bases align to TRBD2. The germline V gene has CDR1 SGHVS and CDR2 FNYEAQ. The CDR3 is 17 amino acids. V gave up 4 bases and J gave up 6 bases; unmatched junction bases: 13. The CDR3, as DNA: TGTGCCAGCAGCTCACTTCAGCGGGGGGGCCTCCTGGATACGCAGTATTTT. It yields the protein CASSSLQRGGLLDTQYF.

This clonotype was recorded a few times. The chain has TRBV27 and TRBJ2-3, with D maybe TRBD1 (5 bases). The CDR3 is 18 amino acids. Trimming left V 3 bases short and J 9 bases short, with 28 bases between. Germline CDR1 reads MNHEY; CDR2 reads SMNVEV (reference sequence). CDR3 bases: TGTGCCAGCAGTTTGCGTAATACTTCTCCCAGGGAAAGGGGCACGCAGTATTTT. The encoded protein is CASSLRNTSPRERGTQYF.

For this clonotype: A single base separates this from a much larger clone, so it may be a read error. The chain uses TRBV11-1 and TRBJ2-1; 12 bases are shared with TRBD2. Unmatched junction bases numbered 2, after V lost 2 bases and J lost 6 bases. The CDR3 covers 15 residues. Germline lookup yields CDR1 SGHAT and CDR2 FQDESV (reference sequence). The DNA of the CDR3 is TGTGCCAGCAGCTTAACTAGCGGGGGGACCAATGAGCAGTTCTTC. Protein product: CASSLTSGGTNEQFF.

V is TRBV6-1 and J is TRBJ2-7, with 7 positions matching TRBD1. After removal of 4 bases from V and 0 bases from J, the junction contained 6 bases not matched to a gene. Germline CDR1 is MNHNS and CDR2 is SASEGT. This CDR3 contains 15 residues. The CDR3 region is CASSARQGLSYEQYF. The CDR3 DNA sequence: TGTGCCAGCAGTGCCCGACAGGGTCTCTCCTACGAGCAGTACTTC.

This rearrangement joins TRBV2 to TRBJ2-2; possible D gene TRBD1, 5 bases. Germline-derived CDR1 and CDR2 are SNHLY and FYNNEI. There are 14 residues in the CDR3. Trimming pared 8 bases from V and 6 bases from J, leaving 16 bases between. CDR3 amino acids: CASLGVNNAGELFF. As DNA, the CDR3 is TGTGCCAGCTTAGGGGTAAACAACGCCGGGGAGCTGTTTTTT.

In the case of this clonotype: A junction boundary mismatches the germline segment, possibly from a read error. The V gene is TRBV7-8, the J gene TRBJ1-2; maybe TRBD1 (6 bases). The CDR3 consists of 14 residues. Germline assignment: CDR1 SGHVS and CDR2 FQNEAQ. The CDR3 sequence is CASSLRGGSYGYTF. The CDR3 coding sequence is TGTGCCAGTAGCTTGAGGGGGGGAAGCTATGGCTACACCTTC. Variable domain in full (rest from reference TRBV7-8 and TRBJ1-2): GAGVSQSPRYKVAKRGQDVALRCDPISGHVSLFWYQQALGQGPEFLTYFQNEAQLDKSGLPSDRFFAERPEGSVSTLKIQRTQQEDSAVYLCASSLRGGSYGYTFGSGTRLTVV.

V usage is TRBV4-1 and J usage is TRBJ1-4; tentative D call: TRBD1 (6 bases). This CDR3 has 19 residues. V was pared by 0 bases and J by 7 bases, with 24 bases between. Germline-derived CDR1 and CDR2 are MGHRA and YSYEKL. CDR3 loop: CASSQDIPGKGGGSEKLFF. In nucleotides, the CDR3 is TGCGCCAGCAGCCAAGATATCCCAGGGAAAGGGGGAGGAAGTGAAAAACTGTTTTTT.

The chain combines TRBV5-4 with TRBJ2-5; 8 positions agree with TRBD1. Germline CDR1 and CDR2: SGHNT and YYREEE (reference sequence). The J segment lost 2 bases and the V segment lost 1 base, leaving 4 bases of the junction unmatched. The CDR3 consists of 15 residues. CDR3 DNA: TGTGCCAGCAGCTTGCCGGACAGGGAGCAAGAGACCCAGTACTTC. It encodes CASSLPDREQETQYF.

This clonotype has just a few counts. The V call is TRBV19, the J call TRBJ2-5; D gene ambiguous. Germline V lookup: CDR1 LNHDA, CDR2 SQIVND (reference sequence). V was cut by 2 bases and J by 1 base, with 8 bases left in between. The length of the CDR3 is 14 residues. CDR3 bases: TGTGCCAGTAGTATAAAGCTATCCCAAGAGACCCAGTACTTC. Translated: CASSIKLSQETQYF.

This clonotype has a handful of counts. The V and J genes are TRBV6-2 or TRBV6-3 and TRBJ2-7; 7 positions match TRBD1. Trimming removed 4 bases from V and 0 bases from J; junction bases left unmatched: 6. Germline V gene lookup returns CDR1 MNHEY and CDR2 SVGEGT. The CDR3 is 15 amino acids. The DNA of the CDR3 is TGTGCCAGCAGTTTCGTAGGGGGCCGCTCCTACGAGCAGTACGTC. Its translation: CASSFVGGRSYEQYV.

Here the CDR3 DNA reads TGTGCCAGCAGCTTTTGGACACCGGCCATGAACACTGAAGCTTTCTTT. Amino acids: CASSFWTPAMNTEAFF. The chain is built from TRBV11-2 and TRBJ1-1, with a possible D match to TRBD1 (5 bases). The V gene's germline CDR1 is SGHAT and CDR2 FQNNGV. The CDR3 loop spans 16 amino acids. Deletions cut 3 bases from V and 0 bases from J, with 14 bases between.

The chain employs TRBV7-3 and TRBJ1-2; 10 bases match TRBD1. V gave up 5 bases and J gave up 8 bases; unmatched junction bases: 11. The CDR3 spans 15 residues. In germline, CDR1 is SGHTA, CDR2 FQGTGA. In DNA form, the CDR3 reads TGTGCCAGCAGCAATGGACAGGGGGATCTTGAAGGCTACACCTTC. Translation gives CASSNGQGDLEGYTF.

The chain couples TRBV20-1 to TRBJ1-2; 7 nucleotides align to TRBD1. V was clipped by 3 bases and J by 0 bases; unmatched bases: 4. The CDR3 loop spans 14 amino acids. CDR1 and CDR2 from the germline V gene are DFQATT and SNEGSKA (reference sequence). CDR3 DNA: TGCAGTGCTAGGGGGGACAGTTCTAACTATGGCTACACCTTC. It codes for CSARGDSSNYGYTF.

Concerning this clonotype itself: A junction end diverges from the germline sequence, so it may reflect a read error. V gene TRBV7-9 combines with J gene TRBJ2-3, with D perhaps matching TRBD1 or TRBD2 (6 bases each). The germline CDR1 and CDR2 sequences are SEHNR and FQNEAQ (reference sequence). The CDR3 is 13 amino acids. In DNA, the CDR3 is TGTGCCAGCAGCTTCGGGGGCACAGATGCGCAGTATTTT. Protein sequence: CASSFGGTDAQYF.

This clonotype has only a few counts. The gene calls are TRBV27 and TRBJ2-1, with D possibly called TRBD1 or TRBD2 (5 bases each). The CDR3 spans 16 residues. Germline assignment: CDR1 MNHEY and CDR2 SMNVEV (reference sequence). V dropped 3 bases and J dropped 7 bases, with 19 bases sitting between them. CDR3 sequence reads: CASSFNRDRGRNEQFF. DNA of the CDR3: TGTGCCAGCAGTTTTAATCGGGACCGAGGACGGAATGAGCAGTTCTTC.

The sample holds a few counts of this clonotype. The genes are TRBV19 and TRBJ1-1; D is possibly TRBD1 (6 bases). V lost 7 bases, J lost 3 bases, and 12 bases lay in between. The CDR3 totals 13 residues. In germline, CDR1 is LNHDA, CDR2 SQIVND (reference sequence). The CDR3 DNA reads TGTGCCAGTACCTGGACAGCCTACACTGAAGCTTTCTTT. Residues: CASTWTAYTEAFF. Filled out from reference TRBV19 and TRBJ1-1, the complete variable domain reads DGGITQSPKYLFRKEGQNVTLSCEQNLNHDAMYWYRQDPGQGLRLIYYSQIVNDFQKGDIAEGYSVSREKKESFPLTVTSAQKNPTAFYLCASTWTAYTEAFFGQGTRLTVV.

This clonotype was seen repeatedly, ten times or more. The chain combines TRBV12-3 or TRBV12-4 with TRBJ1-6, with D perhaps matching TRBD1 (6 bases). V lost 7 bases to trimming and J lost 6 bases, with 16 bases between them. This CDR3 contains 15 residues. The chain's CDR3 is CASTTQGGANSPLHF. CDR3 in DNA: TGTGCCAGCACGACTCAAGGGGGGGCTAATTCACCCCTCCACTTT.

In its sample, this clonotype was seen many times. The CDR3 loop is CASSDDPGQINEKLFF. DNA of the CDR3: TGTGCCAGCAGCGATGACCCGGGACAGATTAATGAAAAACTGTTTTTT. The chain couples TRBV7-8 to TRBJ1-4; 7 bases match TRBD1. Germline CDR1 and CDR2: SGHVS and FQNEAQ. V trimming: 5 bases; J trimming: 4 bases; junction bases outside the gene matches: 10. The CDR3 covers 16 residues. The full variable domain, completed using reference TRBV7-8 and TRBJ1-4, is GAGVSQSPRYKVAKRGQDVALRCDPISGHVSLFWYQQALGQGPEFLTYFQNEAQLDKSGLPSDRFFAERPEGSVSTLKIQRTQQEDSAVYLCASSDDPGQINEKLFFGSGTQLSVL.

This clonotype was observed a few times. The V gene is TRBV28, the J gene TRBJ1-1; possibly TRBD1 for D (5 bases). V lost 5 bases and J lost 1, with 17 bases in between. Germline loops: CDR1 MDHEN, CDR2 SYDVKM. The CDR3 spans 16 residues. In DNA form, the CDR3 reads TGTGCCAGCAGTCTCACTTCGACAGAAGCGAACACTGAAGCTTTCTTT. It specifies CASSLTSTEANTEAFF.

The genes are TRBV6-6 and TRBJ2-7, with TRBD1 matching 10 bases. Germline V CDR1 and CDR2: MNHNY, SVGAGI (reference sequence). The CDR3 covers 12 residues. The CDR3 region has the DNA TGTGCGACCCGGGACAGGGGCTACGAGCAGTACTTC. Its translation: CATRDRGYEQYF.